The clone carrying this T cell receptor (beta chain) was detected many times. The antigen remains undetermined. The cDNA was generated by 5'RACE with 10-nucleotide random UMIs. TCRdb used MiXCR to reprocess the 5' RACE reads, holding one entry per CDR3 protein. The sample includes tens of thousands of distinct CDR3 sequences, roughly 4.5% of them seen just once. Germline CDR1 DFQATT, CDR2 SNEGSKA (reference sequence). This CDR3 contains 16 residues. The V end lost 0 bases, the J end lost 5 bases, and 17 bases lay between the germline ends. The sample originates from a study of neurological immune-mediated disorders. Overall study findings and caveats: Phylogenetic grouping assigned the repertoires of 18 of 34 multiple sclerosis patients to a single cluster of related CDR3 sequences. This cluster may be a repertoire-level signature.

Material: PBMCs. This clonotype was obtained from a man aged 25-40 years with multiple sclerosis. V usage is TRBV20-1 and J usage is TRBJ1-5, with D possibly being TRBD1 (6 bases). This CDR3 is CSARDRRKGEDQPQHF. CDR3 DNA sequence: TGCAGTGCTAGAGATCGGCGAAAGGGGGAGGATCAGCCCCAGCATTTT.